One sample yielded the 18 T cell receptor beta chains listed below, sequenced in a study of low-dose radiotherapy and immunotherapy resistance in tumors. TRAV- and TRBV-specific primers, spanning alpha and beta chains, primed first-strand cDNA. A constant-region primer paired with the V-primer adapter amplified TCRs over approximately 18 PCR cycles. TCRdb used MiXCR to reprocess the reads, holding one entry per CDR3 protein. The profile shows tens of thousands of distinct CDR3 sequences, 9.4% of them singletons. As to time point: before trial treatment. The source was PBMCs, collected before treatment. All receptors come from a male donor with prostate cancer.

As for this clonotype: A far larger clone is one nucleotide away, so this likely arose from a read error. The rearrangement links TRBV6-8 to TRBJ1-1; the D gene is possibly TRBD1 (5 bases). Deletions cut 4 bases from V and 2 bases from J, with 23 bases between. The CDR3 covers 18 residues. Germline-derived CDR1 and CDR2 are MNHGY and SAAAGT. CDR3: CASSSSVSGTSVNTEAFF. In nucleotides, the CDR3 is TGTGCCAGCAGTTCCTCCGTTTCAGGGACCTCCGTCAACACTGAAGCTTTCTTT.

This clonotype was counted many times. This chain connects TRBV7-3 to TRBJ2-1, with 10 bases fitting TRBD1. Germline V gene lookup returns CDR1 SGHTA and CDR2 FQGTGA. V shed 2 bases, J shed 6 bases, and the junction held 4 bases outside the gene matches. The CDR3 extends over 15 amino acids. The CDR3 protein is CASSLGTGVVNEQFF. CDR3 coding DNA: TGTGCCAGCAGCTTAGGGACAGGGGTGGTCAATGAGCAGTTCTTC.

This clonotype was recorded at least ten times. The gene calls are TRBV29-1 and TRBJ2-7; D unresolved. The CDR3 runs to 13 residues. The V gene's germline CDR1 is SQVTM and CDR2 ANQGSEA. V was cut by 0 bases and J by 3 bases, with 9 bases left in between. CDR3 protein: CSVEEPGHYEQYF. The CDR3 DNA reads TGCAGCGTTGAAGAACCGGGCCACTACGAGCAGTACTTC.

At least ten counts were recorded for this clonotype. The chain has TRBV20-1 and TRBJ2-7; perhaps D is TRBD1 or TRBD2 (5 bases each). The CDR3 totals 14 residues. Trimming removed 1 base at V and 0 bases at J, with 10 bases between. Germline V CDR1 and CDR2: DFQATT, SNEGSKA (reference sequence). CDR3 loop: CSARGRGGSYEQYF. The CDR3 DNA reads as TGCAGTGCTAGAGGCCGTGGGGGCTCCTACGAGCAGTACTTC.

Ten or more counts support this clonotype. The rearrangement joins TRBV5-1 to TRBJ1-2, with 7 bases identical to TRBD1. The CDR3 sequence is 15 residues long. Unmatched junction bases numbered 5, after V lost 1 base and J lost 2 bases. Germline CDR1 reads SGHRS; CDR2 reads YFSETQ. DNA of the CDR3: TGCGCCAGCAGCTTGACCCCGACAGGGAACTATGGCTACACCTTC. Its translation is CASSLTPTGNYGYTF.

The table lists this clonotype with many counts. The chain recombines TRBV28 with TRBJ2-2; TRBD1 aligns across 7 bases. This CDR3 is 12 amino acids long. The germline gives CDR1 MDHEN, CDR2 SYDVKM. Germline trimming cut 6 bases from V and 6 bases from J; bases unmatched to any gene: 1. CDR3 sequence reads: CASRTGAGELFF. The CDR3 nucleotides are TGTGCCAGCAGAACAGGGGCCGGGGAGCTGTTTTTT.

This clonotype was recorded at least ten times. The chain combines TRBV6-2 or TRBV6-3 with TRBJ2-7; the match to TRBD2 covers 12 bases. The CDR3 spans 14 residues. With 4 bases clipped from V and 4 bases from J, the junction kept 2 bases outside the gene matches. Germline assignment: CDR1 MNHEY and CDR2 SVGEGT. CDR3 nucleotide sequence: TGTGCCAGCAGTTCCGGGACTAGCGGGTACGAGCAGTACTTC. It codes for CASSSGTSGYEQYF.

This clonotype occurred many times. This chain joins TRBV7-2 and TRBJ2-3; D uncertain. The CDR3 has 14 residues. The V end lost 1 base, the J end lost 6 bases, and 11 bases lay between the germline ends. Germline-derived CDR1 and CDR2 are SGHTA and FQGNSA. The DNA of the CDR3 is TGTGCCAGCAGCTTAGGCCAGCCTCCGGATACGCAGTATTTT. Translated: CASSLGQPPDTQYF.

Many counts were recorded for this clonotype. This sequence joins TRBV12-3 or TRBV12-4 and TRBJ1-2, with no clear D. The CDR3 totals 12 residues. Deletions cut 5 bases from V and 4 bases from J, with 8 bases between. The CDR3 reads CASSPDPYGYTF. CDR3 sequence (DNA): TGTGCCAGCAGTCCGGACCCCTATGGCTACACCTTC.

This clonotype was observed at least ten times. The chain recombines TRBV20-1 with TRBJ2-4; 12 nucleotides line up with TRBD2. The CDR3 covers 19 residues. Per germline, CDR1 DFQATT and CDR2 SNEGSKA (reference sequence). V was clipped by 6 bases and J by 2 bases; unmatched bases: 17. The CDR3 DNA follows: TGCAGTGCCCCAGATGGCCAACTAGCGGGAGGTCGGTCCAAAAACATTCAGTACTTC. Amino acids: CSAPDGQLAGGRSKNIQYF.

About this clonotype: Only one base separates this from a far larger clonotype, so it likely reflects a read error. The V gene is TRBV4-3, the J gene TRBJ2-7, with 9 bases that match TRBD2. CDR1 and CDR2 from the germline V gene are LGHNA and YSLEER. The V gene end was trimmed by 1 base and the J gene end by 4 bases; junction bases not matched to a gene: 11. The CDR3 spans 17 residues. In DNA form, the CDR3 reads TGCGCCAGCAGCCAAGGTCCTCTAGCGGGGTACGCTTACGAGCAGTACTTC. It encodes CASSQGPLAGYAYEQYF.

This sequence joins TRBV10-3 and TRBJ2-1; TRBD2 aligns across 7 bases. J gave up 8 bases and V 1 base, and 8 bases lay outside the gene matches. Germline CDR1 ENHRY, CDR2 SYGVKD. CDR3 length: 15 amino acids. The CDR3 protein is CAISEYREETDEQFF. The DNA for the CDR3 is TGTGCCATCAGTGAGTACCGGGAGGAGACCGATGAGCAGTTCTTC.

This clonotype has at least ten counts. The chain joins TRBV2 to TRBJ2-7, with D perhaps assigned TRBD1 or TRBD2 (6 bases each). Trimming took off 8 bases at V and 6 bases at J, with 20 bases between the two ends. Germline V gene data show CDR1 as SNHLY and CDR2 as FYNNEI. This CDR3 is built from 14 residues. The CDR3, as DNA: TGTGCCAGCGGAGGGGGTAGCCACCGCTCCGAGCAGTACTTC. It translates to CASGGGSHRSEQYF.

On this clonotype: Just one base apart from a much larger clone, this may be a read error. The chain couples TRBV28 to TRBJ1-6; TRBD1 aligns across 8 bases. This CDR3 has 14 residues. The V gene's germline CDR1 is MDHEN and CDR2 SYDVKM. CDR3 nucleotide sequence: TGTCCCAGCAGCGGACAGGGCGAGGGTTCACCCCTCCACTTT. This sequence encodes CPSSGQGEGSPLHF.

The table lists this clonotype with many counts. The chain uses TRBV5-1 and TRBJ2-2; possible D gene TRBD1, 5 bases. Trimming stripped 1 base from V and 4 bases from J, with 14 bases between. The CDR3 length is 16 residues. Germline CDR1 reads SGHRS; CDR2 reads YFSETQ. This CDR3 is CASSLYQGRSTGELFF. The CDR3 DNA reads as TGCGCCAGCAGCTTGTATCAGGGAAGATCCACCGGGGAGCTGTTTTTT.

This clonotype was counted at least ten times. The chain joins TRBV5-1 to TRBJ2-5; 9 bases map to TRBD2. The ends lost 2 bases at V and 4 bases at J; junction bases unmatched: 9. CDR3 size: 16 residues. Germline CDR1 and CDR2: SGHRS and YFSETQ. DNA for the CDR3: TGCGCCAGCAGCTTTGGGGTAGCGGGAGTCGGAGAGACCCAGTACTTC. Its protein is CASSFGVAGVGETQYF.

This clonotype came up many times. J is TRBJ1-6 and V is TRBV12-3 or TRBV12-4; 7 nucleotides align to TRBD1. The CDR3 extends over 15 amino acids. Trimming removed 1 base from V and 7 bases from J; junction bases left unmatched: 4. CDR3 sequence (DNA): TGTGCCAGCAGTTTAGTGGGGACAGCAAATTCACCCCTCCACTTT. Protein sequence: CASSLVGTANSPLHF.

Turning to this clonotype: Since a far larger clone is one base different, this is likely a read error. This chain joins TRBV9 and TRBJ2-3; TRBD2 aligns across 11 bases. V lost 0 bases and J lost 3; bases outside the gene matches: 3. Germline V lookup: CDR1 SGDLS, CDR2 YYNGEE. The CDR3 is made up of 16 amino acids. CDR3 protein: CASSVGASGRTDTQYF. The CDR3 DNA follows: TGTGCCAGCAGCGTAGGGGCTAGCGGGAGGACAGATACGCAGTATTTT.